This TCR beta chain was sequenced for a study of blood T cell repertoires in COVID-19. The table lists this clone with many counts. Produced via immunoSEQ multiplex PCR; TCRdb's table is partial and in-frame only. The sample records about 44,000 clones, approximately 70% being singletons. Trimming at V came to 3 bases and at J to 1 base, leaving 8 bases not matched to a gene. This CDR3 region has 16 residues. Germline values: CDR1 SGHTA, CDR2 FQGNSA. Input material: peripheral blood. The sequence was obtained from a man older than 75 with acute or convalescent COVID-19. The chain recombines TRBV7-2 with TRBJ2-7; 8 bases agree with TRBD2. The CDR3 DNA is TGTGCCAGCAGCTTGGGTGTGACTAGCGCTTCCTACGAGCAGTACTTC. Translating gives CASSLGVTSASYEQYF.